The present entry profiles one TCR beta chain with its context. These data are taken from a study of blood T cell repertoires in COVID-19. Study at large: PBMCs, B-cell-depleted T cells, or T cells provided the cDNA or gDNA that made up the material.

The junction had 3 bases not matched to a gene; V was cut back by 1 base and J by 3 bases. Germline V gives CDR1 MNHNS, CDR2 SASEGT. The CDR3 contains 15 residues. Data came from immunoSEQ multiplex PCR; TCRdb stores just in-frame clones and leaves some out. The table lists about 160,000 clones, approximately 78% of them singletons. The sequenced sample was peripheral blood. The TCR sequence derives from a human donor in a cohort sampled during active COVID-19. The chain carries TRBV6-1 and TRBJ1-3; 7 nucleotides line up with TRBD1. CDR3 DNA: TGTGCCAGCAGTGAAGGGTACAGGGGTGGAAACACCATATATTTT. Translating gives CASSEGYRGGNTIYF.